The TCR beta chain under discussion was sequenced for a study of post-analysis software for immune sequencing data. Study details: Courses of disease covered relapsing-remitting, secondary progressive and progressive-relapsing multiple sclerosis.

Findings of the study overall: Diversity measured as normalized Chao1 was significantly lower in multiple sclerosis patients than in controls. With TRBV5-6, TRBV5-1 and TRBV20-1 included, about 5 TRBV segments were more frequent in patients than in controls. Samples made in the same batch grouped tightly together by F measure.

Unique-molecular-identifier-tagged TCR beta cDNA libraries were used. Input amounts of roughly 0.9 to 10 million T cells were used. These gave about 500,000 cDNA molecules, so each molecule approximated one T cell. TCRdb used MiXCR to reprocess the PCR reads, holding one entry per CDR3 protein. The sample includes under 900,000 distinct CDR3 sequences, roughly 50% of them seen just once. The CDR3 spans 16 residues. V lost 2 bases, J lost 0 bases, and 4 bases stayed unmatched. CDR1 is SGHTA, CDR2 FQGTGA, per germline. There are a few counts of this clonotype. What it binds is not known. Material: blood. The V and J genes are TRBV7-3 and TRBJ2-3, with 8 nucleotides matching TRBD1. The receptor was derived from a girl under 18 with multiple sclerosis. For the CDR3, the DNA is TGTGCCAGCAGCTTAGGGACAGGCCTTAGCACAGATACGCAGTATTTT. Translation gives CASSLGTGLSTDTQYF.